This T cell receptor beta chain was sequenced during a study of identical twins. Study results and caveats: Findings depended on cross-sectional statistics rather than tracking the same donors. In zero-insertion analyses, partial confounding could arise from invariant MAIT and iNKT cells. Out-of-frame alpha sequences shared by twins showed excess low generation probability.

In the case of this clonotype: The antigen remains undetermined.

Template switching created a universal primer site, and the cDNA included unique molecular identifiers. TCRdb used MiXCR to reprocess the 5' RACE reads, holding one entry per CDR3 protein. This sample yields 350,000 to 500,000 distinct CDR3 sequences, of which less than 20% are seen a single time; roughly an eighth belongs to the top ten. The sequenced sample was naive T cells sorted from blood. This TCR derives from a man aged 50-60 years in good health.

The DNA for the CDR3 is TGTGCCATCAGTGAGTCTGAGGGGAGCAATGGCTACACCTTC. Amino acids: CAISESEGSNGYTF. V gene TRBV10-3 combines with J gene TRBJ1-2; the D gene is possibly TRBD1 (5 bases). V lost 0 bases, J lost 6 bases, and 11 bases lay in between. The V gene's germline CDR1 is ENHRY and CDR2 SYGVKD. The CDR3 has 14 residues.